Below are 7 T cell receptor beta chains sequenced from a single sample in a study of blood T cell repertoires in COVID-19. Method: immunoSEQ multiplex PCR; TCRdb's copy keeps in-frame clones and lacks some. The repertoire has 270,000 or so clones, around 85% of them found once; the top ten carry over 1.1%. Sequencing input: peripheral blood. The source is a human donor with COVID-19, enrolled during active disease. The donor label of this sample is uncertain.

The V gene is TRBV7-6, the J gene TRBJ2-5; D might be TRBD1 (6 bases). Germline V gene lookup returns CDR1 SGHVS and CDR2 FNYEAQ. Trimming left V 5 bases short and J 2 bases short, with 15 bases between. The length of the CDR3 is 15 residues. In DNA form, the CDR3 reads TGTGCCAGCAGCCCTCAGGGGACGATACAAGAGACCCAGTACTTC. Residues: CASSPQGTIQETQYF. Filled out from reference TRBV7-6 and TRBJ2-5, the complete variable domain reads GAGVSQSPRYKVTKRGQDVALRCDPISGHVSLYWYRQALGQGPEFLTYFNYEAQQDKSGLPNDRFSAERPEGSISTLTIQRTEQRDSAMYRCASSPQGTIQETQYFGPGTRLLVL.

The rearrangement uses TRBV7-9 and TRBJ1-6; D is uncertain. The CDR3 contains 15 residues. V lost 5 bases and J lost 4, with 12 bases in between. Germline V gene lookup returns CDR1 SEHNR and CDR2 FQNEAQ (reference sequence). CDR3 in DNA: TGTGCCAGCAGCCCGAGCGGGCAGTATAATTCACCCCTCCACTTT. It codes for CASSPSGQYNSPLHF. Full variable domain (remainder filled in from reference TRBV7-9 and TRBJ1-6): DTGVSQNPRHKITKRGQNVTFRCDPISEHNRLYWYRQTLGQGPEFLTYFQNEAQLEKSRLLSDRFSAERPKGSFSTLEIQRTEQGDSAMYLCASSPSGQYNSPLHFGNGTRLTVT.

The rearrangement joins TRBV7-2 to TRBJ2-7, with 7 bases lining up with TRBD2. CDR1 and CDR2 (germline): SGHTA, FQGNSA. V was clipped by 8 bases and J by 4 bases; unmatched bases: 8. This CDR3 region has 13 residues. The CDR3 DNA reads TGTGCCAGCGGGGGGGACCATTCTTACGAGCAGTACTTC. Protein: CASGGDHSYEQYF.

This clone was recorded a few times. This rearrangement joins TRBV7-2 to TRBJ1-6, with D unresolved. Germline CDR1 is SGHTA and CDR2 is FQGNSA. The ends were cut back, 5 bases at V and 8 bases at J, with 10 bases in the middle. This CDR3 has 13 amino acids. CDR3 region: CASSARLDSPLHF. CDR3 nucleotide sequence: TGTGCCAGCAGCGCGCGACTAGATTCACCCCTCCACTTT.

The J gene is TRBJ2-3, the V gene TRBV19; TRBD1 agrees at 12 bases. The CDR3 contains 17 residues. V lost 6 bases, J lost 2 bases, and 9 bases stayed unmatched. Per germline, CDR1 LNHDA and CDR2 SQIVND (reference sequence). CDR3 sequence: CASSRAGTGGITDTQYF. The CDR3 DNA is TGTGCCAGTAGCAGAGCTGGGACAGGGGGCATCACAGATACGCAGTATTTT.

This chain uses TRBV6-5 with TRBJ1-1, with TRBD1 identical over 8 bases. CDR3 size: 15 residues. Trimming cost V 4 bases and J 10 bases; bases outside gene matches: 14. Germline CDR1 MNHEY, CDR2 SVGAGI. CDR3: CASSSASGQVNGAFF. The CDR3, as DNA: TGTGCCAGCAGTTCTGCATCGGGACAGGTTAATGGAGCTTTCTTT.

The rearrangement links TRBV19 to TRBJ1-6, with 7 nucleotides matching TRBD1. Germline assignment: CDR1 LNHDA and CDR2 SQIVND (reference sequence). The length of the CDR3 is 15 residues. The junction had 7 bases not matched to a gene; V was cut back by 3 bases and J by 8 bases. CDR3 coding DNA: TGTGCCAGTAGTATGGGGCGGCAGGGGGATTCACCCCTCCACTTT. Encoded protein: CASSMGRQGDSPLHF.